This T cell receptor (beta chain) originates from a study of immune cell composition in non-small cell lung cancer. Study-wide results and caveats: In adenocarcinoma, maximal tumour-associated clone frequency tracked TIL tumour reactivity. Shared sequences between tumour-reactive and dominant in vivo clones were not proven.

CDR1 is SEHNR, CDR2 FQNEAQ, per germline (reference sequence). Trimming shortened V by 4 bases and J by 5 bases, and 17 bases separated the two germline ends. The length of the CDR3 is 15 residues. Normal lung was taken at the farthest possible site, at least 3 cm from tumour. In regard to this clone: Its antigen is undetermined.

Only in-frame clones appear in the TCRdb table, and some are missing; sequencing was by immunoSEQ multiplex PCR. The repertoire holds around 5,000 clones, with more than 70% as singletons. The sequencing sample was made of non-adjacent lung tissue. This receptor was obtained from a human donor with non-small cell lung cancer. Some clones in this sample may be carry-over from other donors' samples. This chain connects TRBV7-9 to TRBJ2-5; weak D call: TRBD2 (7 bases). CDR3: CASSWRGGLRETQYF. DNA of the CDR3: TGTGCCAGCAGCTGGAGGGGGGGCTTACGGGAGACCCAGTACTTC.